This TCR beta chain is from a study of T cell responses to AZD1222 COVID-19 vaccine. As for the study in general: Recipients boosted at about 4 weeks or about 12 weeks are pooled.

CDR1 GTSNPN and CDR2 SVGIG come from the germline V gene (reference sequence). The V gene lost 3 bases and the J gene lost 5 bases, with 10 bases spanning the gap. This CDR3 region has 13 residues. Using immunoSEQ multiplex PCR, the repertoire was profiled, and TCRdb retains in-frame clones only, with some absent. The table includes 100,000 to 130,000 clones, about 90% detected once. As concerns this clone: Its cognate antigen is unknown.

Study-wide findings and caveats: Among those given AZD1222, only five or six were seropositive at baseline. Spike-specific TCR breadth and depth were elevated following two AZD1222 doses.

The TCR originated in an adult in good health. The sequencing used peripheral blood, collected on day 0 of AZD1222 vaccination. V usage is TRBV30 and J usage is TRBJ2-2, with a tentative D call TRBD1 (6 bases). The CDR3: CAWRERGTGELFF. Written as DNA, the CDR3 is TGTGCCTGGAGGGAGAGGGGGACCGGGGAGCTGTTTTTT.